Given below is one T cell receptor beta chain in context. Template switching introduced UMIs that contain a 6-nucleotide sample barcode. From its re-call of the 5' RACE reads, TCRdb lists each CDR3 protein once, without DNA. This listing includes 300,000 to 450,000 distinct CDR3 sequences. These data are taken from a study of monozygotic twins with inflammatory bowel disease. This TCR derives from a human donor with ulcerative colitis or Crohn's disease, or a healthy co-twin of an affected twin (not recorded which). Sample: blood.

Here the CDR3 reads CASSLGSGRTDTQYF. The rearrangement links TRBV7-2 to TRBJ2-3; the D call of TRBD2 rests on TCRdb alone, since no DNA is present to check it. Germline CDR1 reads SGHTA; CDR2 reads FQGNSA. The CDR3 sequence is 15 residues long.